The 27 T cell receptor beta chains reported below all come from one sample, sequenced in a study of spatial heterogeneity in lung cancer. TCRdb used MiXCR to reprocess the 5' RACE reads, holding one entry per CDR3 protein. The data show roughly 10,000 distinct CDR3 sequences, more than 3% seen once. Time point reported: sample taken at primary tumor resection. The starting material was PBMCs, obtained at surgery. The receptors stem from a female donor with early-stage non-small cell lung cancer.

This clonotype was found many times. V and J are TRBV12-3 or TRBV12-4 and TRBJ1-1, with a possible D match to TRBD1 (6 bases). Trimming shortened V by 2 bases and J by 1 base, and 14 bases separated the two germline ends. The CDR3 runs 16 residues. CDR3 DNA: TGTGCCAGCAGTTTAAGGGCAGGGGTAACGAACACTGAAGCTTTCTTT. Translated, it gives CASSLRAGVTNTEAFF.

V and J are TRBV6-1 and TRBJ2-3; unclear D gene. Trimming took off 4 bases at V and 1 base at J, with 9 bases between the two ends. Germline V gives CDR1 MNHNS, CDR2 SASEGT. This CDR3 spans 14 amino acids. The CDR3 nucleotides are TGTGCCAGCAGTGTGGATCCCGGCACAGATACGCAGTATTTT. Amino acids: CASSVDPGTDTQYF.

This clonotype occurred a few times. The rearrangement joins TRBV7-2 to TRBJ2-3; D possibly corresponds to TRBD2 (6 bases). Germline V gene lookup returns CDR1 SGHTA and CDR2 FQGNSA. The V end lost 4 bases, the J end lost 5 bases, and 16 bases lay between the germline ends. The CDR3 extends over 15 amino acids. This chain's CDR3 is CASSSEREWIDTQYF. The CDR3 nucleotides are TGTGCCAGCAGCTCTGAACGGGAGTGGATAGATACGCAGTATTTT.

This clonotype showed up many times. This chain uses TRBV9 with TRBJ1-2; D is possibly TRBD1 (6 bases). This CDR3 has 16 amino acids. Germline V gives CDR1 SGDLS, CDR2 YYNGEE. V was shortened by 3 bases and J by 0 bases, with 15 bases between the two germline ends. CDR3 in amino acids: CASSGVRTDTNYGYTF. The DNA for the CDR3 is TGTGCCAGCAGCGGTGTCAGGACAGACACTAACTATGGCTACACCTTC.

This clonotype showed up many times. The chain joins TRBV7-2 to TRBJ1-2; D is uncertain. CDR3 length: 13 amino acids. Germline CDR1 and CDR2: SGHTA and FQGNSA. Trimming removed 4 bases at V and 4 bases at J, with 10 bases between. The CDR3 here is CASSSREVYGYTF. The CDR3, as DNA: TGTGCCAGCAGCTCACGGGAGGTCTATGGCTACACCTTC.

There are a few counts of this clonotype. The chain couples TRBV6-1 to TRBJ1-1, with 8 positions matching TRBD1. J lost 0 bases, V lost 4 bases, and 7 bases had no gene match. CDR1 and CDR2 (germline): MNHNS, SASEGT. The CDR3 is 16 residues long. CDR3 bases: TGTGCCAGCAGTGCCGGGACAGGACAGATGAACACTGAAGCTTTCTTT. Translation gives CASSAGTGQMNTEAFF.

This clonotype was observed many times. The chain has TRBV2 and TRBJ1-2, with D possibly being TRBD1 (5 bases). This CDR3 is 13 amino acids long. The germline V gene has CDR1 SNHLY and CDR2 FYNNEI. Trimming took off 2 bases at V and 8 bases at J, with 12 bases between the two ends. CDR3 loop: CASSERGTGGYTF. CDR3 sequence (DNA): TGTGCCAGCAGTGAACGGGGGACTGGCGGCTACACCTTC.

This clonotype was observed at least ten times. CDR3 nucleotides: TGCAGTGCTAATCGCGGGAACAATGAGCAGTTCTTC. Its translation: CSANRGNNEQFF. The V and J genes are TRBV20-1 and TRBJ2-1, with a tentative D call TRBD2 (6 bases). The CDR3 loop spans 12 amino acids. The germline CDR1 and CDR2 sequences are DFQATT and SNEGSKA (reference sequence). Trimming left V 4 bases short and J 5 bases short, with 9 bases between.

Written as DNA, the CDR3 is TGTGCCAGCAGTTTACAACAGGGACTAGCAGCCCCAGATACGCAGTATTTT. Amino acids: CASSLQQGLAAPDTQYF. V and J are TRBV28 and TRBJ2-3; 9 bases map to TRBD2. Germline V lookup: CDR1 MDHEN, CDR2 SYDVKM. J was trimmed by 4 bases and V by 2 bases; bases with no gene match: 10. The CDR3 is 17 amino acids.

This clonotype was seen only a few times. This chain joins TRBV29-1 and TRBJ2-1, with 15 bases that match TRBD2. Germline CDR1 reads SQVTM; CDR2 reads ANQGSEA. The CDR3 spans 17 residues. The V and J ends lost 3 bases and 9 bases, in that order; junction bases with no gene match: 12. The CDR3 is CSVDSTGLAGGRVEQFF. DNA of the CDR3: TGCAGCGTTGATTCTACCGGACTAGCGGGAGGGCGAGTTGAGCAGTTCTTC.

The table lists this clonotype with many counts. V is TRBV11-1 and J is TRBJ2-7, with D perhaps matching TRBD1 or TRBD2 (5 bases each). Germline V gene sequence: CDR1 SGHAT, CDR2 FQDESV (reference sequence). V was clipped by 7 bases and J by 1 base, with 14 bases between them. This CDR3 region has 14 residues. CDR3 region: CASTITGGSYEQYF. CDR3 in DNA: TGTGCCAGCACCATCACTGGGGGATCCTACGAGCAGTACTTC. Full variable domain (remainder filled in from reference TRBV11-1 and TRBJ2-7): EAEVAQSPRYKITEKSQAVAFWCDPISGHATLYWYRQILGQGPELLVQFQDESVVDDSQLPKDRFSAERLKGVDSTLKIQPAELGDSAMYLCASTITGGSYEQYFGPGTRLTVT.

In its sample, this clonotype was seen many times. This chain connects TRBV19 to TRBJ1-5; weak D call: TRBD1 (5 bases). Trimming removed 1 base from V and 6 bases from J, with 13 bases in between. The CDR3 runs 15 residues. Germline CDR1 LNHDA, CDR2 SQIVND (reference sequence). In nucleotides, the CDR3 is TGTGCCAGTAGTATAGTTGCCCAGGGCAGTCAGCCCCAGCATTTT. This sequence encodes CASSIVAQGSQPQHF.

This clonotype was picked up many times. The chain has TRBV9 and TRBJ1-6; possibly TRBD1 for D (6 bases). This CDR3 comprises 14 residues. The V end lost 3 bases, the J end lost 8 bases, and 12 bases lay between the germline ends. CDR1 is SGDLS and CDR2 is YYNGEE in the germline V gene. The CDR3 reads CASSEQGNDSPLHF. CDR3 nucleotides: TGTGCCAGCAGCGAACAGGGTAATGATTCACCCCTCCACTTT.

The table lists this clonotype with many counts. The chain couples TRBV15 to TRBJ2-2; tentative D call: TRBD2 (6 bases). The CDR3 covers 13 residues. CDR1 LNHNV and CDR2 YYDKDF come from the germline V gene (reference sequence). V gave up 3 bases and J gave up 11 bases, with 13 bases separating them. This chain's CDR3 is CATSRGGTAELFF. CDR3 bases: TGTGCCACCAGCAGGGGAGGTACAGCAGAGCTGTTTTTT.

This clonotype has ten or more counts. This sequence joins TRBV12-5 and TRBJ2-7, with D possibly being TRBD1 (5 bases). Trimming cost V 1 base and J 2 bases, with 12 bases left between them. The CDR3 runs to 15 residues. Germline lookup yields CDR1 LGHNT and CDR2 FRNRAP. This CDR3 reads CASGLAGLSPYEQYF. CDR3 nucleotide sequence: TGTGCTAGTGGTTTGGCAGGGCTGTCTCCCTACGAGCAGTACTTC.

The chain couples TRBV7-2 to TRBJ2-5; tentative D call: TRBD1 (6 bases). The CDR3 totals 11 residues. The germline CDR1 and CDR2 sequences are SGHTA and FQGNSA. The V end lost 5 bases, the J end lost 13 bases, and 14 bases lay between the germline ends. In nucleotides, the CDR3 is TGTGCCAGCAGCCCTCGGGACATCTGGTACTTC. It specifies CASSPRDIWYF.

At least ten counts were recorded for this clonotype. The junction does not match germline at one end; this may be a read error. The chain uses TRBV7-7 and TRBJ2-1, with D possibly TRBD1 on 5 matching bases. CDR1 and CDR2 (germline): SSHAT, FNYEAQ (reference sequence). The CDR3 is made up of 12 amino acids. CDR3 nucleotide sequence: TGTGCTAGCAGCCCTGTCCAGGGCCTGCAGTTCTTC. Amino acids: CASSPVQGLQFF.

At least ten counts were recorded for this clonotype. The chain carries TRBV6-2 or TRBV6-3 and TRBJ2-1; TRBD2 matches 10 bases. J lost 8 bases, V lost 4 bases, and 5 bases had no gene match. This CDR3 spans 14 amino acids. The germline V gene has CDR1 MNHEY and CDR2 SVGEGT. CDR3 bases: TGTGCCAGCAGTTTGGCTAGCGGGAGCTATGAGCAGTTCTTC. It specifies CASSLASGSYEQFF.

This clonotype was observed at least ten times. The chain links TRBV19 to TRBJ2-2, with D uncertain. Germline V gives CDR1 LNHDA, CDR2 SQIVND (reference sequence). Trimming left V 4 bases short and J 2 bases short, with 8 bases between. The CDR3 runs 14 residues. The CDR3 bases are TGTGCCAGTAGTACTCAGTTAAACACCGGGGAGCTGTTTTTT. Translating gives CASSTQLNTGELFF.

This chain links TRBV7-2 with TRBJ2-1; D not resolved. V was pared by 2 bases and J by 6 bases, with 11 bases between. The V gene's germline CDR1 is SGHTA and CDR2 FQGNSA. The CDR3 has 14 residues. CDR3 protein: CASSLMAGANEQFF. The CDR3 bases are TGTGCCAGCAGCTTAATGGCAGGTGCCAATGAGCAGTTCTTC. The full variable domain, with the rest looked up from reference TRBV7-2 and TRBJ2-1, is GAGVSQSPSNKVTEKGKDVELRCDPISGHTALYWYRQSLGQGLEFLIYFQGNSAPDKSGLPSDRFSAERTGGSVSTLTIQRTQQEDSAVYLCASSLMAGANEQFFGPGTRLTVL.

This clonotype was picked up one time. CDR3 bases: TGTGCCAGCAGGCCTGACAGGGTAGGAAACACCATATATTTT. Encoded protein: CASRPDRVGNTIYF. The gene calls are TRBV12-3 or TRBV12-4 and TRBJ1-3; the match to TRBD1 covers 7 bases. The J segment lost 4 bases and the V segment lost 6 bases, leaving 6 bases of the junction unmatched. The CDR3 loop spans 14 amino acids.

This clonotype was seen many times. V gene TRBV29-1 combines with J gene TRBJ1-2; possibly TRBD1 for D (5 bases). Between the trimmed V and J ends, which lost 3 bases and 4 bases, there was a span of 9 bases. Germline CDR1 and CDR2: SQVTM and ANQGSEA. This CDR3 has 12 residues. The CDR3 here is CSVEGQPYGYTF. The CDR3 DNA is TGCAGCGTTGAGGGGCAGCCCTATGGCTACACCTTC.

This clonotype has ten or more counts. The CDR3: CASSQGTRTGNYGYTF. In nucleotides, the CDR3 is TGCGCCAGCAGCCAAGGCACCCGCACAGGGAACTATGGCTACACCTTC. The rearrangement uses TRBV4-3 and TRBJ1-2; maybe TRBD1 (6 bases). V lost 1 base to trimming and J lost 2 bases, with 14 bases between them. The germline gives CDR1 LGHNA, CDR2 YSLEER. The CDR3 has 16 residues.

On this clonotype: This could be a read error, since a much larger clone is one nucleotide away. For the CDR3, the DNA is TGTGCCACCGGGGGGGAACAAGAGACCCAGTACTTC. Its translation is CATGGEQETQYF. The chain joins TRBV10-3 to TRBJ2-5; TRBD2 matches at 8 bases. The CDR3 is made up of 12 amino acids. The germline CDR1 and CDR2 sequences are ENHRY and SYGVKD. V lost 10 bases to trimming and J lost 2 bases; unmatched junction nucleotides: 3.

A few counts support this clonotype. This rearrangement joins TRBV20-1 to TRBJ2-5, with TRBD2 identical over 7 bases. Germline CDR1 is DFQATT and CDR2 is SNEGSKA (reference sequence). V shed 0 bases and J 5 bases; nucleotides not matched to a gene: 9. This CDR3 is built from 15 residues. CDR3 loop: CSARDSGRGVETQYF. As DNA, the CDR3 is TGCAGTGCTAGAGATAGTGGGAGGGGCGTGGAGACCCAGTACTTC.

This clonotype appeared many times. V and J are TRBV7-6 and TRBJ2-3, with TRBD2 identical over 8 bases. V lost 5 bases to trimming and J lost 0 bases; unmatched junction nucleotides: 4. The CDR3 is 15 amino acids. From germline, CDR1 is SGHVS and CDR2 FNYEAQ. The CDR3 reads CASSDSSGSTDTQYF. For the CDR3, the DNA is TGTGCCAGCAGCGACTCTAGCGGGAGCACAGATACGCAGTATTTT.

Notes on this clonotype: A much larger clone differs from this one at a single base, so this may be a read error. The rearrangement uses TRBV6-2 or TRBV6-3 and TRBJ1-5; D is undetermined. In germline, CDR1 is MNHEY, CDR2 SVGEGT. This CDR3 comprises 13 residues. This CDR3 is CASSSYSNPPQHF. As DNA, the CDR3 is TGTGCCAGCAGTTCATATAGCAATCCGCCCCAGCATTTT.